This T cell receptor (beta chain) was retrieved from a study of blood T cell repertoires in COVID-19. Overall study context: Sources were T cells, B-cell-depleted T cells, or PBMCs; the material itself was cDNA or gDNA.

TCRdb's copy holds only in-frame clones and misses some; the assay was immunoSEQ multiplex PCR. The data show tens of thousands of clones, about 88% seen once. CDR3 length equals 15 residues. With 2 bases clipped from V and 3 bases from J, the junction kept 0 bases outside the gene matches. The germline CDR1 and CDR2 sequences are MRHNA and SNTAGT. The sequenced material came from peripheral blood. The chain uses TRBV6-4 and TRBJ2-2; 10 bases line up with TRBD2. The sequence was obtained from a woman between 70 and 85 years old with active COVID-19. The CDR3, as DNA: TGTGCCAGCAGTGACCTAGCGGGAGACACCGGGGAGCTGTTTTTT. This encodes CASSDLAGDTGELFF.